The T cell receptor beta chain described here comes from a study of cytomegalovirus exposure and HLA in healthy donors. Each donor's status was that of a healthy bone marrow donor. CDR1 is KGHSH and CDR2 is LQKENI in the germline V gene. The ends were cut back, 3 bases at V and 2 bases at J, with 10 bases in the middle. This CDR3 spans 14 amino acids. The primer mix had 60 Vbeta and 13 Jbeta primers. The method was immunoSEQ multiplex PCR; TCRdb's version includes in-frame clones alone and lacks a portion of them. Of roughly 110,000 clones listed, around 85% were seen once; the top ten hold 3% to 4.5%.

V and J are TRBV18 and TRBJ1-1, with D perhaps TRBD1 (6 bases). The sequence was obtained from a man between 60 and 75 years old in good health and CMV-seronegative. Sequenced material: PBMCs. The CDR3 coding sequence is TGTGCCAGCTCACCTCAGGGGTTTAACACTGAAGCTTTCTTT. Translation: CASSPQGFNTEAFF.